The 30 T cell receptor beta chains reported below all come from one sample, sequenced in a study of tumor-infiltrating lymphocytes in primary liver carcinoma. Production of TCR beta cDNA used 400 to 650 ng total RNA together with a constant-region primer. Nested multiplex PCR, run for three rounds with slightly modified ARM-PCR, yielded TCR beta libraries. TRBV1-TRBV30 forward primers paired with a C-beta reverse primer were used in the first two PCR rounds, which ran roughly 10 cycles each. TCRdb ran MiXCR on the multiplex PCR reads and lists one entry per CDR3 protein. The sample shows 180,000 or so distinct CDR3 sequences, 50% to 75% of them seen only once. In addition to blood RNA drawn from unsorted whole blood, germline DNA was extracted. The sequenced sample was peripheral blood. The receptors were gathered from a middle-aged man with primary liver carcinoma and hepatitis B virus infection.

This clonotype was detected many times. The chain carries TRBV11-2 and TRBJ2-3; 8 bases align to TRBD2. Losses at the gene ends were 4 bases for V and 2 bases for J; bases not matched to a gene: 8. CDR1 and CDR2 (germline): SGHAT, FQNNGV. CDR3 length: 16 amino acids. CDR3 coding DNA: TGTGCCAGCAGCTGGGGGACTAGAGCGGACACAGATACGCAGTATTTT. Translation: CASSWGTRADTDTQYF.

The gene calls are TRBV5-4 and TRBJ2-3, with D perhaps TRBD2 (6 bases). This CDR3 has 13 residues. V shed 6 bases and J shed 5 bases, with 13 bases lying between them. Looked up from germline, CDR1 is SGHNT and CDR2 is YYREEE (reference sequence). The CDR3 region is CASTRREGDTQYF. The CDR3 DNA reads TGTGCCAGCACCCGGCGGGAAGGAGATACGCAGTATTTT.

V and J are TRBV14 and TRBJ2-1; 8 bases agree with TRBD2. This CDR3 spans 15 amino acids. The junction had 7 bases not matched to a gene; V was cut back by 4 bases and J by 5 bases. Germline-derived CDR1 and CDR2 are SGHDN and FVKESK. CDR3 sequence: CASSPGSGINNEQFF. In DNA, the CDR3 is TGTGCCAGCAGCCCAGGTAGCGGGATAAACAATGAGCAGTTCTTC.

On this clonotype itself: A junction end diverges from the germline sequence, so it may reflect a read error. The V call is TRBV28, the J call TRBJ2-5; D may match TRBD1 or TRBD2 (5 bases each). Looked up from germline, CDR1 is MDHEN and CDR2 is SYDVKM. This CDR3 spans 16 amino acids. Here the CDR3 reads CGSSSLTVGTRETQYF. The CDR3 DNA follows: TGTGGCAGCAGTTCCCTAACGGTAGGGACGCGAGAGACCCAGTACTTC.

This clonotype was seen ten or more times. V and J are TRBV12-3 or TRBV12-4 and TRBJ2-3; possible D gene TRBD2, 7 bases. This CDR3 has 13 amino acids. Trimming shortened V by 2 bases and J by 8 bases, and 11 bases separated the two germline ends. In DNA, the CDR3 is TGTGCCAGCAGTTTAAGAGGGGGGGGTACGCAGTATTTT. It translates to CASSLRGGGTQYF.

As regards this clonotype: No conserved phenylalanine or tryptophan is present at the end of the CDR3, so a read error is the likely explanation. The rearrangement links TRBV7-8 to TRBJ1-5, with no clear D. In germline, CDR1 is SGHVS, CDR2 FQNEAQ. Deletions cut 4 bases from V and 6 bases from J, with 10 bases between. The CDR3 spans 13 residues. The DNA for the CDR3 is TGTGCCAGCAGCTCTCGGGGTTTTCAGCCCCAGCATTCT. Its translation: CASSSRGFQPQHS.

This clonotype was counted at least ten times. The chain joins TRBV11-2 to TRBJ2-2; perhaps TRBD1 as D (5 bases). Germline CDR1 SGHAT, CDR2 FQNNGV. The V and J ends lost 1 base and 5 bases respectively, with 8 bases between them. The CDR3 consists of 14 residues. The CDR3 DNA sequence: TGTGCCAGCAGCTTAGTCCAGGGAACCGGGGAGCTGTTTTTT. Its translation is CASSLVQGTGELFF.

This clonotype was observed a few times. The chain combines TRBV10-3 with TRBJ2-1, with 11 bases fitting TRBD2. The CDR3 has 18 amino acids. J was trimmed by 0 bases and V by 6 bases; bases with no gene match: 10. Germline V gene lookup returns CDR1 ENHRY and CDR2 SYGVKD. The CDR3 DNA follows: TGTGCCATCAGGGCGGGACTAGCGGAAGCAAGCTCCTACAATGAGCAGTTCTTC. Protein product: CAIRAGLAEASSYNEQFF.

Note on this clonotype: With a much larger clone just one base away, this may be a read error. The chain links TRBV11-3 to TRBJ2-5; no clear D. The CDR3 runs to 14 residues. Per germline, CDR1 SGHNT and CDR2 YENEEA. The V end lost 2 bases, the J end lost 5 bases, and 12 bases lay between the germline ends. The CDR3 bases are TGTGCCAGCAGCTTATACTCTATGGCGGAGACCCAGTACTTC. Protein product: CASSLYSMAETQYF.

The chain carries TRBV11-2 and TRBJ2-7, with 9 bases that match TRBD2. Germline loops: CDR1 SGHAT, CDR2 FQNNGV. There are 16 residues in the CDR3. The CDR3: CFSSPRGIAGAHEQYF. The CDR3 nucleotides are TGTTTCAGCAGCCCAAGGGGTATAGCGGGAGCCCACGAGCAGTACTTC.

This clonotype was recorded a few times. The chain employs TRBV12-3 or TRBV12-4 and TRBJ2-1; D unclear. The V end lost 6 bases, the J end lost 10 bases, and 19 bases lay between the germline ends. This CDR3 comprises 14 residues. CDR3 nucleotides: TGTGCCAGCAGGACATCGTTGTCAGCTAGGGAGCAGTTCTTC. This codes for CASRTSLSAREQFF.

This sequence joins TRBV6-1 and TRBJ2-6; the D gene is possibly TRBD1 (5 bases). The CDR3 runs 19 residues. V lost 8 bases to trimming and J lost 0 bases, with 23 bases between them. Germline CDR1 is MNHNS and CDR2 is SASEGT. CDR3 sequence reads: CASLWWVQDTSSGANVLTF. CDR3 bases: TGTGCCAGCTTATGGTGGGTACAGGACACGAGCTCTGGGGCCAACGTCCTGACTTTC.

A word on this clonotype: The CDR3 does not end in the conserved phenylalanine or tryptophan, so this is likely a read error. The chain recombines TRBV29-1 with TRBJ2-7; 9 nucleotides match TRBD1. The ends lost 7 bases at V and 4 bases at J; junction bases unmatched: 5. Germline CDR1 is SQVTM and CDR2 is ANQGSEA. This CDR3 has 12 amino acids. Here the CDR3 reads CSGGQGGYEQYY. The CDR3, as DNA: TGCAGCGGGGGACAGGGTGGTTACGAGCAGTACTAC.

The chain is built from TRBV12-3 or TRBV12-4 and TRBJ2-1; 9 bases fit TRBD2. CDR3 length: 14 residues. Trimming cost V 5 bases and J 6 bases; bases outside gene matches: 5. The CDR3 here is CASSGGTSPNEQFF. CDR3 in DNA: TGTGCCAGCAGTGGAGGGACTAGCCCCAATGAGCAGTTCTTC.

The chain joins TRBV7-9 to TRBJ2-1; 9 bases are shared with TRBD2. CDR3 length equals 16 residues. In germline, CDR1 is SEHNR, CDR2 FQNEAQ (reference sequence). V lost 6 bases to trimming and J lost 4 bases; unmatched junction nucleotides: 10. CDR3 residues: CASRPPGLASYNEQFF. The CDR3 DNA sequence: TGTGCCAGCAGACCACCCGGACTAGCGAGTTACAATGAGCAGTTCTTC.

About this clonotype itself: The junction departs from the called germline gene at one end, perhaps through a read error. The chain couples TRBV11-3 to TRBJ2-2; D unclear. This CDR3 region has 12 residues. Germline lookup yields CDR1 SGHNT and CDR2 YENEEA. The CDR3 protein is CASSLTSGELFF. DNA of the CDR3: TGTGCCAGTAGCTTGACATCCGGGGAGCTGTTTTTT.

V and J are TRBV6-5 and TRBJ1-1; tentatively, D is TRBD1 (5 bases). Germline assignment: CDR1 MNHEY and CDR2 SVGAGI. This CDR3 contains 12 residues. With 6 bases removed from V and 7 bases from J, the gap between germline ends came to 12 bases. The DNA for the CDR3 is TGTGCCAGCAGGCGAGATACAGGTGAAGCTTTCTTT. Its protein product is CASRRDTGEAFF.

In nucleotides, the CDR3 is TGCAGCCCTAGAGGTTGGACAGGGCAGAATAGCAATCAGCCCCAGCATTTT. Translating gives CSPRGWTGQNSNQPQHF. The J gene is TRBJ1-5, the V gene TRBV29-1; 8 bases align to TRBD1. The germline gives CDR1 SQVTM, CDR2 ANQGSEA. The CDR3 extends over 17 amino acids. The V and J ends lost 8 bases and 0 bases, in that order; junction bases with no gene match: 15. The complete variable domain, with remaining parts taken from reference TRBV29-1 and TRBJ1-5, reads SAVISQKPSRDICQRGTSLTIQCQVDSQVTMMFWYRQQPGQSLTLIATANQGSEATYESGFVIDKFPISRPNLTFSTLTVSNMSPEDSSIYLCSPRGWTGQNSNQPQHFGDGTRLSIL.

The gene calls are TRBV6-5 and TRBJ2-1, with TRBD1 as a possible D gene (6 bases). Germline CDR1 MNHEY, CDR2 SVGAGI. The CDR3 consists of 13 residues. V lost 0 bases and J lost 14, with 14 bases in between. This chain's CDR3 is CASSYSLQGNKFF. CDR3 bases: TGTGCCAGCAGTTACTCGCTACAGGGCAATAAGTTCTTC.

This clonotype has more than one count but fewer than ten. V usage is TRBV6-5 and J usage is TRBJ2-2; D is uncertain. This CDR3 is 16 amino acids long. Germline CDR1 and CDR2: MNHEY and SVGAGI. V dropped 2 bases and J dropped 2 bases, with 12 bases sitting between them. The CDR3 region is CASSYPPRGNTGELFF. CDR3 DNA: TGTGCCAGCAGTTACCCCCCCCGCGGTAACACCGGGGAGCTGTTTTTT.

Remarks on this clonotype: Relative to the germline gene, one junction end is altered; a read error may explain this. The chain couples TRBV4-1 to TRBJ1-5, with 8 bases fitting TRBD1. The V gene's germline CDR1 is MGHRA and CDR2 YSYEKL. This CDR3 region has 15 residues. For the CDR3, the DNA is TGCACCAGCAGCCATTCCGGGACAGGTTTGCAGCCCCAGCATTTT. Protein product: CTSSHSGTGLQPQHF.

Notes on this clonotype: No conserved phenylalanine or tryptophan is present at the end of the CDR3, so a read error is the likely explanation. Because the CDR3's place on the DNA is in doubt, the DNA is left out and the CDR3 is given as listed by TCRdb. This sequence joins TRBV28 and TRBJ2-4; TRBD1, the D gene given by the table, was not confirmed from the DNA. The CDR3 has 12 residues if both end residues are counted. CDR1 is MDHEN, CDR2 SYDVKM, per germline. The CDR3: CASSSRGRAINS.

In the case of this clonotype: A much larger clonotype is one base distant, so this may be a read error. The CDR3: CASSRGRLYGQYF. CDR3 sequence (DNA): TGTGCCAGCAGCCGGGGCAGGTTATACGGGCAGTACTTC. The chain couples TRBV11-2 to TRBJ2-7; either TRBD1 or TRBD2 may fit D (5 bases each). Germline values: CDR1 SGHAT, CDR2 FQNNGV. The CDR3 length is 13 residues.

A word on this clonotype: Possible read error: a much larger clone is one base away. The chain employs TRBV11-3 and TRBJ2-3; no clear D gene. The CDR3 extends over 14 amino acids. Germline CDR1 reads SGHNT; CDR2 reads YENEEA. Trimming left V 3 bases short and J 1 base short, with 8 bases between. This CDR3 is CASSLGICTDTQYF. The CDR3 DNA reads TGTGCCAGCAGCTTGGGCATCTGCACAGATACGCAGTATTTT.

The V gene is TRBV6-1, the J gene TRBJ2-1, with no clear D. Germline loops: CDR1 MNHNS, CDR2 SASEGT. This CDR3 has 12 amino acids. The ends were cut back, 0 bases at V and 15 bases at J, with 12 bases in the middle. The CDR3: CASSEAGVGVFF. The DNA of the CDR3 is TGTGCCAGCAGTGAAGCGGGCGTCGGCGTGTTCTTC.

As for this clonotype: Germline and junction disagree at one end, which may indicate a read error. The rearrangement links TRBV11-2 to TRBJ2-7, with a tentative D call TRBD1 (6 bases). Germline V CDR1 and CDR2: SGHAT, FQNNGV. There are 14 residues in the CDR3. The CDR3 protein is CVSSPPDSAYEQYF. The CDR3 nucleotides are TGTGTCAGCAGCCCCCCGGACAGTGCCTACGAGCAGTACTTC.

The chain recombines TRBV12-3 or TRBV12-4 with TRBJ2-2; D tentatively fits TRBD1 or TRBD2 (5 bases each). V lost 8 bases to trimming and J lost 5 bases, with 18 bases between them. The CDR3 is 15 residues long. The CDR3 DNA follows: TGTGCCAGCGGGACCGGGGCCCTCGGGACCGGGGAGCTGTTTTTT. Amino acids: CASGTGALGTGELFF.

This clonotype was recorded a few times. The chain recombines TRBV11-2 with TRBJ2-7; D ambiguous. The CDR3 totals 13 residues. Germline V gives CDR1 SGHAT, CDR2 FQNNGV. The CDR3 DNA reads as TGTGTCAGTAGCTTGGGCCCTGACCGTGAGCAGTACTTC. As protein: CVSSLGPDREQYF.

The chain joins TRBV20-1 to TRBJ1-5; tentatively, D is TRBD1 (5 bases). V dropped 7 bases and J dropped 3 bases, with 10 bases sitting between them. Germline V gene sequence: CDR1 DFQATT, CDR2 SNEGSKA (reference sequence). This CDR3 region has 12 residues. The CDR3 nucleotides read TGCAGTGTCTTGGACACCAATCAGCCCCAGCATTTT. Protein product: CSVLDTNQPQHF.

This clonotype was seen only a few times. The chain employs TRBV12-3 or TRBV12-4 and TRBJ1-5; a weak D match, TRBD1 (6 bases). The V and J ends lost 5 bases and 4 bases respectively, with 9 bases between them. The length of the CDR3 is 13 residues. CDR3 sequence reads: CASSPQGNQPQHF. As DNA, the CDR3 is TGTGCCAGCAGTCCCCAGGGGAATCAGCCCCAGCATTTT.